This T cell receptor beta chain was obtained from a study of blood T cell repertoires in COVID-19. The wider study: PBMCs, B-cell-depleted T cells, or T cells provided the cDNA or gDNA that made up the material.

V dropped 0 bases and J dropped 3 bases, with 18 bases sitting between them. The CDR3 totals 17 residues. In germline, CDR1 is SGHDN, CDR2 FVKESK. As processed by the authors: Amplification from reference gene primers served as the basis for estimated nucleated cell counts. Profiled with immunoSEQ multiplex PCR; TCRdb holds only in-frame clones, not every one. V and J calls and clone size are as listed in that table; D and trimming were resolved from the DNA. This table has a few hundred thousand clones, roughly 80% appearing once. Donors in Cohort 3 who had recovered were those with two negative PCRs, healthcare professional clearance, or resolution of their symptoms.

The sequenced material came from PBMCs or T cells enriched from blood (not recorded which). The receptor was isolated from a man in his forties or fifties who had recovered from COVID-19. The V gene is TRBV14, the J gene TRBJ2-7; TRBD2 is a possible D gene (6 bases). CDR3 in DNA: TGTGCCAGCAGCCAAGATACCCCGCGGGGCCCGTTCTACGAGCAGTACTTC. Amino acid sequence: CASSQDTPRGPFYEQYF.